This T cell receptor beta chain came from a study of cytomegalovirus exposure and HLA in healthy donors. Whole-study findings and limits: TCR beta chains numbering under 200 were designated cytomegalovirus-associated. 87-base-pair reads could not separate some V segments, including TRBV6-2 and TRBV6-3.

The ends lost 7 bases at V and 4 bases at J; junction bases unmatched: 6. CDR3 length: 14 residues. The germline gives CDR1 SGHTA, CDR2 FQGNSA. To note about this clone: Antigen unknown.

Amplification used 60 Vbeta primers and 13 Jbeta primers. Using immunoSEQ multiplex PCR, the repertoire was profiled, and TCRdb retains in-frame clones only, with some absent. Here the sample spans about 200,000 clones, 85% being singletons. The sample taken for sequencing was PBMCs. The V and J genes are TRBV7-2 and TRBJ1-2; 10 positions agree with TRBD1. This receptor was identified in a woman between 45 and 65 years old in good health and CMV-seronegative. DNA of the CDR3: TGTGCCAGCATCCAGACAGGGGGCAGCTATGGCTACACCTTC. This sequence encodes CASIQTGGSYGYTF.